This T cell receptor (beta chain) was captured by sequencing in a study of T cell responses to AZD1222 COVID-19 vaccine. Study summary: Second doses that came at about 4 or about 12 weeks were put together. Study observations and caveats: Donors in the cohort were predominantly white British and more often female, and clonal diversity was possibly underestimated. CD4 TCRs associated with vaccination spanned spike, dominating at 160-218 and 743-854.

The method was immunoSEQ multiplex PCR; TCRdb's version includes in-frame clones alone and lacks a portion of them. In the table there are some 120,000 clones, about 89% of which are singletons. V shed 5 bases and J shed 7 bases, with 9 bases lying between them. This CDR3 has 12 residues. Worth noting for this clone: The antigen is undetermined.

Sequenced here: peripheral blood, sampled on day 0 of AZD1222 vaccination. The TCR was taken from an adult in good health. V and J are TRBV12-3 or TRBV12-4 and TRBJ2-1; D is possibly TRBD1 (6 bases). CDR3 region: CASSEDRNEQFF. The CDR3 nucleotides are TGTGCCAGCAGTGAAGACAGGAATGAGCAGTTCTTC.